This T cell receptor (beta chain) was captured in a study of cytomegalovirus exposure and HLA in healthy donors. A multiplex PCR was run with 60 Vbeta primers and 13 Jbeta primers. The data were produced by immunoSEQ multiplex PCR, yet TCRdb's version contains in-frame clones alone and is incomplete. The sample has some 210,000 clones, roughly 76% seen once. Trimming took 1 base from V and 4 from J; bases not matched to a gene: 18. The germline CDR1 and CDR2 sequences are LNHDA and SQIVND (reference sequence). CDR3 size: 22 residues. A few counts support this clone. The sequence was obtained from a woman in her twenties or thirties in good health and CMV-seropositive. This sequence joins TRBV19 and TRBJ2-3, with TRBD2 identical over 15 bases. The sample taken for sequencing was PBMCs. The DNA for the CDR3 is TGTGCCAGTAGTATAGGCGACTGGTCCGGACTAGCGGGAGGGGCCAAGGCAGATACGCAGTATTTT. It encodes CASSIGDWSGLAGGAKADTQYF.